Below, 16 T cell receptor beta chains from the same sample are listed, as sequenced in a study of neurological immune-mediated disorders. TCRdb re-called the 5' RACE reads with MiXCR, one entry per CDR3 protein. The data show some 60,000 distinct CDR3 sequences, around 10% seen once. Time point in this sample: longitudinal time-point 1 (baseline). Source material: PBMCs. These receptors were obtained from a male donor with HTLV-1-associated myelopathy (HAM/TSP).

Ten or more counts support this clonotype. This chain links TRBV5-1 with TRBJ2-7; 10 bases agree with TRBD1. The germline gives CDR1 SGHRS, CDR2 YFSETQ. The V and J ends lost 3 bases and 5 bases, in that order; junction bases with no gene match: 8. The CDR3 has 15 residues. Here the CDR3 DNA reads TGCGCCAGCAGCTCGGGGACAGGGGACTTCCACGAGCAGTACTTC. Protein sequence: CASSSGTGDFHEQYF.

V gene TRBV5-5 combines with J gene TRBJ2-3; 9 bases are a match to TRBD1. Unmatched junction bases numbered 8, after V lost 4 bases and J lost 5 bases. This CDR3 is 15 amino acids long. Germline CDR1 SGHKS, CDR2 YYEKEE (reference sequence). The CDR3 loop is CASSPTGGIGDTQYF. In nucleotides, the CDR3 is TGTGCCAGCAGCCCGACAGGGGGGATAGGAGATACGCAGTATTTT.

This clonotype has a count of ten or more. The rearrangement uses TRBV6-2 or TRBV6-3 and TRBJ2-6; D not certain. CDR3 length: 16 residues. The V and J ends lost 7 bases and 1 base respectively, with 14 bases between them. Germline CDR1 is MNHEY and CDR2 is SVGEGT. The CDR3 loop reads CASTPHHPSGANVLTF. The CDR3 nucleotides are TGTGCCAGCACCCCTCATCACCCATCTGGGGCCAACGTCCTGACTTTC.

There are many counts of this clonotype. V gene TRBV5-1 combines with J gene TRBJ2-5; D unclear. CDR1 and CDR2 (germline): SGHRS, YFSETQ. The ends were cut back, 3 bases at V and 7 bases at J, with 16 bases in the middle. The CDR3 spans 14 residues. CDR3 sequence (DNA): TGCGCCAGCAGCTACTTAGACTTCCTTGCGACCCAGTACTTC. It is translated as CASSYLDFLATQYF. Full variable domain (missing parts from reference TRBV5-1 and TRBJ2-5): KAGVTQTPRYLIKTRGQQVTLSCSPISGHRSVSWYQQTPGQGLQFLFEYFSETQRNKGNFPGRFSGRQFSNSRSEMNVSTLELGDSALYLCASSYLDFLATQYFGPGTRLLVL.

This clonotype appeared many times. CDR3 sequence: CASSLRWGQNTEAFF. Here the CDR3 DNA reads TGTGCCAGCAGCCTTAGATGGGGACAGAACACTGAAGCTTTCTTT. This rearrangement joins TRBV7-2 to TRBJ1-1, with D maybe TRBD1 (6 bases). V was pared by 5 bases and J by 1 base, with 14 bases between. The germline gives CDR1 SGHTA, CDR2 FQGNSA. The CDR3 consists of 15 residues.

This clonotype occurred many times. The genes are TRBV5-1 and TRBJ2-7; TRBD2 agrees at 7 bases. Germline values: CDR1 SGHRS, CDR2 YFSETQ. The CDR3 totals 16 residues. With 2 bases clipped from V and 3 bases from J, the junction kept 11 bases outside the gene matches. This CDR3 is CASSFGIQGGNYEQYF. Written as DNA, the CDR3 is TGCGCCAGCAGCTTTGGGATCCAGGGAGGGAACTACGAGCAGTACTTC.

This clonotype was picked up many times. This sequence joins TRBV19 and TRBJ2-5, with D uncertain. CDR3 length: 11 amino acids. Trimming removed 4 bases at V and 5 bases at J, with 5 bases between. Germline V gene lookup returns CDR1 LNHDA and CDR2 SQIVND (reference sequence). CDR3 in DNA: TGTGCCAGTAGTACCGGTGAGACCCAGTACTTC. Its protein is CASSTGETQYF.

This clonotype has a single count. The germline gene is not matched at one end of the junction; a read error may be the cause. The chain combines TRBV28 with TRBJ2-3; 7 positions match TRBD2. This CDR3 comprises 16 residues. Germline V gives CDR1 MDHEN, CDR2 SYDVKM. Written as DNA, the CDR3 is TGTGCCAGCAGTTTGATTACTAGCGTGCTCACATATACGCAGTATTTT. Protein sequence: CASSLITSVLTYTQYF.

At least ten counts were recorded for this clonotype. The V and J genes are TRBV20-1 and TRBJ2-5; a possible D gene is TRBD2 (6 bases). CDR3 length: 13 residues. V lost 5 bases, J lost 5 bases, and 15 bases lay in between. The germline V gene encodes CDR1 DFQATT and CDR2 SNEGSKA (reference sequence). The chain's CDR3 is CSAGDPGVETQYF. The DNA for the CDR3 is TGCAGTGCTGGGGACCCGGGGGTGGAGACCCAGTACTTC.

This clonotype was found many times. V and J are TRBV29-1 and TRBJ1-4; D is uncertain. The CDR3 runs to 13 residues. Trimming stripped 7 bases from V and 3 bases from J, with 12 bases between. Germline values: CDR1 SQVTM, CDR2 ANQGSEA. CDR3 sequence: CSAKRASNEKLFF. As DNA, the CDR3 is TGCAGCGCCAAACGGGCTTCTAATGAAAAACTGTTTTTT.

The table lists this clonotype with many counts. The chain joins TRBV7-2 to TRBJ1-4, with 11 bases fitting TRBD1. The V gene end was trimmed by 5 bases and the J gene end by 3 bases; junction bases not matched to a gene: 20. In germline, CDR1 is SGHTA, CDR2 FQGNSA. This CDR3 comprises 21 residues. The CDR3 sequence: CASSPRISGTGGVGANEKLFF. CDR3 DNA: TGTGCCAGCAGCCCGCGCATTTCCGGGACAGGGGGAGTAGGTGCTAATGAAAAACTGTTTTTT.

At least ten counts were recorded for this clonotype. The genes are TRBV7-2 and TRBJ2-3; maybe TRBD2 (7 bases). Trimming removed 2 bases from V and 5 bases from J, with 17 bases in between. Germline V gene sequence: CDR1 SGHTA, CDR2 FQGNSA. The CDR3 covers 16 residues. This CDR3 reads CASSLWGGGRGDTQYF. The CDR3 DNA reads TGTGCCAGCAGCTTATGGGGGGGGGGCCGGGGAGATACGCAGTATTTT. Together with reference TRBV7-2 and TRBJ2-3, the CDR3 gives the full variable domain: GAGVSQSPSNKVTEKGKDVELRCDPISGHTALYWYRQSLGQGLEFLIYFQGNSAPDKSGLPSDRFSAERTGGSVSTLTIQRTQQEDSAVYLCASSLWGGGRGDTQYFGPGTRLTVL.

J is TRBJ2-7 and V is TRBV7-2; TRBD1 agrees at 7 bases. The V and J ends lost 3 bases and 0 bases, in that order; junction bases with no gene match: 11. Per the germline V gene, CDR1 is SGHTA and CDR2 is FQGNSA. This CDR3 has 17 amino acids. CDR3: CASSLRQGLISSYEQYF. For the CDR3, the DNA is TGTGCCAGCAGCTTGAGACAGGGCCTCATTAGCTCCTACGAGCAGTACTTC.

This clonotype showed up many times. CDR3 loop: CASSARTVPPYEQYF. CDR3 bases: TGTGCCAGCAGCGCCCGGACAGTACCACCCTACGAGCAGTACTTC. The rearrangement joins TRBV2 to TRBJ2-7; D is possibly TRBD1 (6 bases). The CDR3 runs to 15 residues. V lost 6 bases, J lost 2 bases, and 17 bases lay in between. The germline CDR1 and CDR2 sequences are SNHLY and FYNNEI.

This clonotype was counted at least ten times. The chain is built from TRBV5-1 and TRBJ1-6, with 9 bases lining up with TRBD1. Trimming took 4 bases from V and 0 from J; bases not matched to a gene: 5. There are 17 residues in the CDR3. Per germline, CDR1 SGHRS and CDR2 YFSETQ. In DNA, the CDR3 is TGCGCCAGCAGCGAGCTGGGACAGGGCTCCTATAATTCACCCCTCCACTTT. It codes for CASSELGQGSYNSPLHF. The whole variable domain, remainder taken from reference TRBV5-1 and TRBJ1-6, is KAGVTQTPRYLIKTRGQQVTLSCSPISGHRSVSWYQQTPGQGLQFLFEYFSETQRNKGNFPGRFSGRQFSNSRSEMNVSTLELGDSALYLCASSELGQGSYNSPLHFGNGTRLTVT.

This clonotype has ten or more counts. The J gene is TRBJ1-4, the V gene TRBV20-1, with D possibly TRBD1 on 5 matching bases. Per the germline V gene, CDR1 is DFQATT and CDR2 is SNEGSKA (reference sequence). This CDR3 contains 13 residues. Trimming took off 1 base at V and 8 bases at J, with 11 bases between the two ends. The CDR3 sequence is CSARGGAGEKLFF. DNA of the CDR3: TGCAGTGCTAGAGGGGGCGCAGGGGAAAAACTGTTTTTT.